The sequence of this T cell receptor (beta chain) was determined in a study of blood T cells in healthy people across ages. The study, taken as a whole, reports: Both higher diversity and more naive CD4+ cells marked long-lived donors when set against aged donors. Older age coincided with a roughly linear decline in TCR beta diversity per million T cells.

Per sample, no less than 5 micrograms of total RNA were extracted. Germline-derived CDR1 and CDR2 are MNHNS and SASEGT. Trimming left V 3 bases short and J 5 bases short, with 13 bases between. The CDR3 contains 14 residues. Concerning this clonotype itself: Its specificity is not known.

Then a second PCR, running about 6 to 12 cycles, was carried out with a sample-barcoded 5' primer and a J-beta primer mix. The template-switch adaptor, which had 12 random nucleotides, put a tag on each cDNA molecule. TCRdb independently ran MiXCR on the 5' RACE reads; one entry per CDR3 protein. The repertoire has around 750,000 distinct CDR3 sequences, about 53% of them found once; the top ten carry about 42%. This receptor was taken from a man of 80 years or more in good health. This rearrangement joins TRBV6-1 to TRBJ2-5; D perhaps matches TRBD2 (6 bases). The sample was blood. CDR3 sequence: CASSDMREWETQYF. The CDR3 coding sequence is TGTGCCAGCAGTGATATGCGGGAATGGGAGACCCAGTACTTC.